This record looks at one TCR beta chain sequence and its context. Its antigen is as yet unknown. Libraries were prepared by immunoSEQ multiplex PCR; TCRdb keeps only in-frame clonotypes and omits some of them. This sample has 20,000 to 25,000 clones, with about 86% found just once. These data are taken from a study of somatic mutations in cytotoxic T cells in rheumatoid arthritis. General observations from the study: TRBV07 appeared slightly underrepresented in the rheumatoid arthritis patients. That finding was not adjusted to account for multiple comparisons. For about an eighth of the roughly 65 patients, a single CD8+ clone accounted for more than 20% of CD8+ cells. Nobody knew which antigens the expanded CD8+ clones targeted.

V lost 6 bases to trimming and J lost 15 bases; unmatched junction nucleotides: 10. Germline CDR1 MGHRA, CDR2 YSYEKL. This CDR3 is 12 amino acids long. The TCR was taken from a woman between 50 and 59 years old in good health. V and J are TRBV4-1 and TRBJ2-1; TRBD2 aligns across 8 bases. The sequenced sample was CD8+ T cells sorted from blood. This CDR3 reads CASRGPSGRWFF. As DNA, the CDR3 is TGCGCCAGCAGGGGACCTAGCGGGCGGTGGTTCTTC.